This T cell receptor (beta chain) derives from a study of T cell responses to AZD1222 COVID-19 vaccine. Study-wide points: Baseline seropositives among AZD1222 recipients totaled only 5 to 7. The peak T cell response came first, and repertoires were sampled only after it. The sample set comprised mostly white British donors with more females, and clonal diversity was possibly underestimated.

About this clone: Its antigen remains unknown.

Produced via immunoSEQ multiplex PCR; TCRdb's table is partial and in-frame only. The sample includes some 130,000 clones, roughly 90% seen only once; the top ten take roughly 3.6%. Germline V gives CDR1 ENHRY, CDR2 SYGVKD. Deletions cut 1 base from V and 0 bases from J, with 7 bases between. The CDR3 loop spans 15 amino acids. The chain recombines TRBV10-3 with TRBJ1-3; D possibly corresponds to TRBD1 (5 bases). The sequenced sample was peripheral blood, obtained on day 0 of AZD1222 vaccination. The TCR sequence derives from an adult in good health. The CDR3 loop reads CAISEWTLSGNTIYF. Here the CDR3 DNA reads TGTGCCATCAGTGAGTGGACACTCTCTGGAAACACCATATATTTT.